This T cell receptor (beta chain) is drawn from a study of T-cell reconstitution after alpha-beta-depleted transplantation in children. J lost 5 bases, V lost 4 bases, and 7 bases had no gene match. This CDR3 contains 14 residues. Germline CDR1 SGDLS, CDR2 YYNGEE. This clonotype appeared many times. For TCRbeta, the library was prepared with unique molecular identifiers. MiXCR was run by TCRdb on the PCR reads, yielding one entry per CDR3 protein. The data contain roughly 220,000 distinct CDR3 sequences, 9.7% of them singletons. The clonotype comes from a human donor who donated a stem cell graft to a child with SCID. Sequences were derived from PBMCs from the stem cell graft donor, sampled from the stem cell graft. The chain combines TRBV9 with TRBJ1-2, with 8 bases matching TRBD1. The CDR3 reads CASSSRTGQYGYTF. Written as DNA, the CDR3 is TGTGCCAGCAGCTCACGGACAGGGCAGTATGGCTACACCTTC.